The next 5 T cell receptor beta chains were all read from a single sample in a study of T cells in Graves' hyperthyroidism and ophthalmopathy (dated by TCRdb to between 2017 and 2020). Library creation used multiplex PCR. The instrument was an Illumina HiSeq 2000. The TCR beta CDR3 regions were amplified from the RNA transcripts. The first round of RT-PCR for the TCR CDR3 was performed with the HTBI primer set and the Qiagen OneStep RT-PCR kit. TCRdb's own reprocessing of the public reads used fastp at Q25 and MiXCR and kept productive beta chains. Rows are combined by CDR3 protein, so each entry shows the most common genes and DNA. The sample profile shows around 240,000 distinct CDR3 sequences; less than 15% of them were found once. The ten largest make up approximately 12% of the sample. Sequenced material: blood. These receptors all stem from a woman aged 40 to 50 with Graves' hyperthyroidism that later progressed to Graves' ophthalmopathy.

This clonotype was seen many times. CDR3 bases: TGTGCCAGCAGCCCCGGCGGGTTCACAGATACGCAGTATTTT. Residues: CASSPGGFTDTQYF. The chain combines TRBV11-2 with TRBJ2-3; possibly TRBD2 for D (5 bases). The CDR3 has 14 residues. Germline-derived CDR1 and CDR2 are SGHAT and FQNNGV. Trimming took off 5 bases at V and 2 bases at J, with 11 bases between the two ends.

This clonotype was seen more than once but under ten times. The V gene is TRBV5-1, the J gene TRBJ1-3, with 8 nucleotides matching TRBD1. The ends lost 4 bases at V and 3 bases at J; junction bases unmatched: 6. Germline-derived CDR1 and CDR2 are SGHRS and YFSETQ. CDR3 length equals 15 residues. The CDR3 bases are TGCGCCAGCAGCCTCTCGACAGGGGATGGAAACACCATATATTTT. Its translation: CASSLSTGDGNTIYF.

V and J are TRBV5-6 and TRBJ2-7; tentatively, D is TRBD1 (5 bases). Germline CDR1 and CDR2: SGHDT and YYEEEE. The V end lost 3 bases, the J end lost 1 base, and 17 bases lay between the germline ends. The CDR3 is 16 residues long. The CDR3 spells CASSYEVAGISYEQYF. CDR3 nucleotide sequence: TGTGCCAGCAGCTATGAAGTGGCAGGGATTTCCTACGAGCAGTACTTC.

The chain uses TRBV12-3 or TRBV12-4 and TRBJ2-7, with 8 bases matching TRBD2. This CDR3 has 15 amino acids. V gave up 6 bases and J gave up 1 base; unmatched junction bases: 8. The CDR3 DNA sequence: TGTGCCAGCAGATACCGTAGCGGGGCATCCTACGAGCAGTACTTC. Translation: CASRYRSGASYEQYF.

The gene calls are TRBV5-5 and TRBJ1-2; no clear D gene. Germline V gene data show CDR1 as SGHKS and CDR2 as YYEKEE (reference sequence). Trimming pared 2 bases from V and 0 bases from J, leaving 11 bases between. The CDR3 runs to 15 residues. The CDR3 coding sequence is TGTGCCAGCAGCTTAAGCGACCGAACTAACTATGGCTACACCTTC. It codes for CASSLSDRTNYGYTF. The full variable domain, with the rest looked up from reference TRBV5-5 and TRBJ1-2, is DAGVTQSPTHLIKTRGQQVTLRCSPISGHKSVSWYQQVLGQGPQFIFQYYEKEERGRGNFPDRFSARQFPNYSSELNVNALLLGDSALYLCASSLSDRTNYGYTFGSGTRLTVV.